This TCR beta chain was identified in a study of blood T cell repertoires in COVID-19. Across the whole study: Specimens from acute and convalescent COVID-19 originated in the United States, Italy and Spain. The cDNA or gDNA used as material had been derived from T cells, B-cell-depleted T cells, or PBMCs.

This clone was seen more than once but under ten times. Sequencing used immunoSEQ multiplex PCR; TCRdb keeps in-frame clones, though not all of them. Of 200,000 to 250,000 clones listed, roughly four fifths are singletons. J was trimmed by 7 bases and V by 4 bases; bases with no gene match: 6. Germline CDR1 is SGHNT and CDR2 is YYREEE (reference sequence). The CDR3 spans 15 residues. Which cohort a participant joined came from the clinical history participants gave. Two negative PCRs, clearance, or symptom resolution were required of recovered Cohort 3 donors. The source is a woman aged 60 to 75 who had recovered from COVID-19. This sequence joins TRBV5-4 and TRBJ1-4, with TRBD1 identical over 11 bases. The sequenced material came from PBMCs or T cells enriched from blood (not recorded which). The CDR3 bases are TGTGCCAGCAGCATCGGACAGGGGGCAGCTGAAAAACTGTTTTTT. It is translated as CASSIGQGAAEKLFF.